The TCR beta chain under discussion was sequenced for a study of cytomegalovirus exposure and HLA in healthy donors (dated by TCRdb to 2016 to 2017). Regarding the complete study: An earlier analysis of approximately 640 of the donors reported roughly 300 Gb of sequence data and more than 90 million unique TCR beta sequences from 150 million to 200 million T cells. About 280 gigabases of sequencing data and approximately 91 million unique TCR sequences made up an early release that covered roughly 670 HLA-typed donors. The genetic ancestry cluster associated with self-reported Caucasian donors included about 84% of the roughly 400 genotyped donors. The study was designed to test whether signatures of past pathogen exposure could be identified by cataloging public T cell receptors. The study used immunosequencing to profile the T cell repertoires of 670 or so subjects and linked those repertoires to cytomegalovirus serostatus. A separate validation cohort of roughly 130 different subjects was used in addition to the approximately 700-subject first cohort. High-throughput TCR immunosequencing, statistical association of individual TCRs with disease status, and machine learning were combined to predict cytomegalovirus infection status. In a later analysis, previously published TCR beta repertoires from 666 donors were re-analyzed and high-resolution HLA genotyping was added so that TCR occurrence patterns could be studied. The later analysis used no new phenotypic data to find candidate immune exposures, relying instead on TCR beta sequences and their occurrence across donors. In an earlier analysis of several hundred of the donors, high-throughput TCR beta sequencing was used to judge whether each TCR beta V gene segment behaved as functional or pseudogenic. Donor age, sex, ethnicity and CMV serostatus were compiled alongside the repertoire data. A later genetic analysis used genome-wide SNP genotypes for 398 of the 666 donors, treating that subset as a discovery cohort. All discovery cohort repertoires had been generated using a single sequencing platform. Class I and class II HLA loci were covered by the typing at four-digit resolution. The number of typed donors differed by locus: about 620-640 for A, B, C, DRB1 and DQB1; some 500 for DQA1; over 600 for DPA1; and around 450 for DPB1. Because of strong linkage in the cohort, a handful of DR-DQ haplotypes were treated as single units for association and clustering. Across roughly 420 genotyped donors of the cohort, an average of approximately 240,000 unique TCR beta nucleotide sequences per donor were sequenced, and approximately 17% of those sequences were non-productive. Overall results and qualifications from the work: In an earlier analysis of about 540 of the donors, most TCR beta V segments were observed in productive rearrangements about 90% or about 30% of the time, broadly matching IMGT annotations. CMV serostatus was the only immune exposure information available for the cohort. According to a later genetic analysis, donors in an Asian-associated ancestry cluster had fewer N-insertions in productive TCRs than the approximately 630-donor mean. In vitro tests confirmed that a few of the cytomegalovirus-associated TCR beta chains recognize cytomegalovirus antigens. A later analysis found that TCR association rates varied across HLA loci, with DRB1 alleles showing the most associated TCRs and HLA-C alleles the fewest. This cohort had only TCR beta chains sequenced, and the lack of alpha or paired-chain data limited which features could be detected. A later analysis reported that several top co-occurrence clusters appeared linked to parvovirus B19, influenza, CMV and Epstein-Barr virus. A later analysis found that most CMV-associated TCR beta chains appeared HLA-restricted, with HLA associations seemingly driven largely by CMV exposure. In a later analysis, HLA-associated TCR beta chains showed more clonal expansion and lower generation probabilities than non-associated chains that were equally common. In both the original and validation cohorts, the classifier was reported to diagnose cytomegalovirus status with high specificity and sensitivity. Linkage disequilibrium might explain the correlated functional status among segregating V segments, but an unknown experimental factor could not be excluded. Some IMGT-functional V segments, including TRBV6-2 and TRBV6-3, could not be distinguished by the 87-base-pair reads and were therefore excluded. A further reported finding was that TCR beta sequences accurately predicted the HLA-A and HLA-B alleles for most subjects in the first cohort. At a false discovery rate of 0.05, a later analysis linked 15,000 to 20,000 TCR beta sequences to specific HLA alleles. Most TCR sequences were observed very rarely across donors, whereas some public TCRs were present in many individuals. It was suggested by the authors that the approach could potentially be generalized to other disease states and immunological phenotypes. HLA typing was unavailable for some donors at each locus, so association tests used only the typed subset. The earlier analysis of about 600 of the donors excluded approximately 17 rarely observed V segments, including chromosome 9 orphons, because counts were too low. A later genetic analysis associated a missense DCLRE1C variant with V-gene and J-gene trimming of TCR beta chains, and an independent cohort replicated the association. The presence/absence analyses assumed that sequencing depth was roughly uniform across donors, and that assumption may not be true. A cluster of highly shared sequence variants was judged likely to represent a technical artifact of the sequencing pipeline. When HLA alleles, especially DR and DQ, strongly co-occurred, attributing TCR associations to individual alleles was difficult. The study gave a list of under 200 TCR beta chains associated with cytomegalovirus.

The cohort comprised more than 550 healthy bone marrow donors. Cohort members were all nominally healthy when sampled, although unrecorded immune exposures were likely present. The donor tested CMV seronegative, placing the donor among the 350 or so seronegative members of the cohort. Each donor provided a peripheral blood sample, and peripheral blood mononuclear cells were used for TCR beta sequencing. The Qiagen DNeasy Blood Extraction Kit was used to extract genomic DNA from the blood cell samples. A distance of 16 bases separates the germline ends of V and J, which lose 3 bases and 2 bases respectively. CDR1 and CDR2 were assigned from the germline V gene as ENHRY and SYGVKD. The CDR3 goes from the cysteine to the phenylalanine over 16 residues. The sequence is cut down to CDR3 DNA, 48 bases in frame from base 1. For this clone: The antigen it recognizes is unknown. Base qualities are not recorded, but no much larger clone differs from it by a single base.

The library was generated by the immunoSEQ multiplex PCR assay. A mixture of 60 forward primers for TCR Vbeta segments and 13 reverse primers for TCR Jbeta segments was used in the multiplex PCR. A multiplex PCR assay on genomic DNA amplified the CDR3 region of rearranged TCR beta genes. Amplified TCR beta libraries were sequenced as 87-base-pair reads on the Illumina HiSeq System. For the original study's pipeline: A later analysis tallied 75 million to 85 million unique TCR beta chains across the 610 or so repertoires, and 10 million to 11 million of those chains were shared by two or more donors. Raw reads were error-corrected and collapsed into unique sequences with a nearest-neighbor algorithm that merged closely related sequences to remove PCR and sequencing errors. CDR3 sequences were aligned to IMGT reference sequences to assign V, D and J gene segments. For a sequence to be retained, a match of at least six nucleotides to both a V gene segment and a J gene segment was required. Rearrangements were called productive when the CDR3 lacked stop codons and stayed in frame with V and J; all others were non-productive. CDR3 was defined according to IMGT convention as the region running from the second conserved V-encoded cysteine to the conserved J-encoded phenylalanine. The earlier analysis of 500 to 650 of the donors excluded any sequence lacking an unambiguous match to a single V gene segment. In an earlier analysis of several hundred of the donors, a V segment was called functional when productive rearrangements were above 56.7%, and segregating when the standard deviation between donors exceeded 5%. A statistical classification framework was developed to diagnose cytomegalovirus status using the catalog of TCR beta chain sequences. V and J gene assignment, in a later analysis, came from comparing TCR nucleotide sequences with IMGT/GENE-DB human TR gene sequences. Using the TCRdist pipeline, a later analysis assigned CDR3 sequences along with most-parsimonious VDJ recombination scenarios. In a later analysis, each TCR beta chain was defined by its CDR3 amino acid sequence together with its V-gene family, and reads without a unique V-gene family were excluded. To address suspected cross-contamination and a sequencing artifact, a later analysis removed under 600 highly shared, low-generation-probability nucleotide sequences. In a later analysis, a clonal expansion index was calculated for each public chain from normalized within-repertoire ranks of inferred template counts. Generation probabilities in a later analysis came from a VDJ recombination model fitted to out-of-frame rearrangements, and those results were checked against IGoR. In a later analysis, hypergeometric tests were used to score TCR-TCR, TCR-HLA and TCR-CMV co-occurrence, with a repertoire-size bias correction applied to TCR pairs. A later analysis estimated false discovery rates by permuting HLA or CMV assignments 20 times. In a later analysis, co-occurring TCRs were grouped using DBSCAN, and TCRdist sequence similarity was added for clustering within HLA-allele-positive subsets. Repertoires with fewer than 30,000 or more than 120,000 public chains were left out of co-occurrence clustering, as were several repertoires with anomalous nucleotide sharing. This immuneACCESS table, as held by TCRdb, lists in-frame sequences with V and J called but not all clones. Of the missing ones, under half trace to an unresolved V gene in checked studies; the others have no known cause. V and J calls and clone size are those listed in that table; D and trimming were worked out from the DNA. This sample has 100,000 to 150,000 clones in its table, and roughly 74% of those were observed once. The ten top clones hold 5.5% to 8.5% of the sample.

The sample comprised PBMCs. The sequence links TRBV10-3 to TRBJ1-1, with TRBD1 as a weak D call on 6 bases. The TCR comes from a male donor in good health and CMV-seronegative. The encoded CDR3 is CAISDPGQRSNTEAFF. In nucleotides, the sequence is TGTGCCATCAGTGATCCCGGACAGCGCTCTAACACTGAAGCTTTCTTT.